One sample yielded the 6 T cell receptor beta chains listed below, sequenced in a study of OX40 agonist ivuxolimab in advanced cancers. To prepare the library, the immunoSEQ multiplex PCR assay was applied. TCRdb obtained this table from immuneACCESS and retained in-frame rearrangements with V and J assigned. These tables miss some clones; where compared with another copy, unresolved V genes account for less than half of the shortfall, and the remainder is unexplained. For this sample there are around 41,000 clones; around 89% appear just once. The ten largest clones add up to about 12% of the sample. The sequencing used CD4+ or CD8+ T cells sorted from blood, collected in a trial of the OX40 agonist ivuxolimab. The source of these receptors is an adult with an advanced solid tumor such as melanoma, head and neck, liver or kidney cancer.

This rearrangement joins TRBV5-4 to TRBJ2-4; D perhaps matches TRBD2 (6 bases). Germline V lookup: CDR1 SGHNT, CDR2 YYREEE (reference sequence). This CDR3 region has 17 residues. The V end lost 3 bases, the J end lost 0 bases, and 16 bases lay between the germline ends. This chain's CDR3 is CASSSSGGTLAKNIQYF. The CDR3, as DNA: TGTGCCAGCAGCTCAAGTGGCGGGACCCTAGCCAAAAACATTCAGTACTTC.

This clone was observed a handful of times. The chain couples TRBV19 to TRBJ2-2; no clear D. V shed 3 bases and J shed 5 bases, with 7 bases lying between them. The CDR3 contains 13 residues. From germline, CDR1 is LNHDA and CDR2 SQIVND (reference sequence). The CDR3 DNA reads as TGTGCCAGTAGTATGAGTAAAACCGGGGAGCTGTTTTTT. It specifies CASSMSKTGELFF.

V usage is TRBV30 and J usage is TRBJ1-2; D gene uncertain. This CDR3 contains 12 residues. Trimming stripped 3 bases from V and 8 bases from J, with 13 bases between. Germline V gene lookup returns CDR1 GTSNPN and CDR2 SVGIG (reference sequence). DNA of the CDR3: TGTGCCTGGAGGGAAGGGTCGCAAGGCTACACCTTC. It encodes CAWREGSQGYTF.

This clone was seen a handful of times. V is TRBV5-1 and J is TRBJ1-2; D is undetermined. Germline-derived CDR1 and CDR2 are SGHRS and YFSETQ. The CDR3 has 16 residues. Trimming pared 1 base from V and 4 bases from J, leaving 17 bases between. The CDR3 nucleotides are TGCGCCAGCAGCTTGACCCTGGACGGCGAAAGCTATGGCTACACCTTC. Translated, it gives CASSLTLDGESYGYTF.

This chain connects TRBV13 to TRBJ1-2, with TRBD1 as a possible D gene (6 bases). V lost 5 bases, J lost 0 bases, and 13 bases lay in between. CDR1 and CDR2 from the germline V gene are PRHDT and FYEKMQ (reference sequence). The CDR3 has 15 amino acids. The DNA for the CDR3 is TGTGCCAGCAGCCTGTGGACAGCTACTAACTATGGCTACACCTTC. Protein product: CASSLWTATNYGYTF.

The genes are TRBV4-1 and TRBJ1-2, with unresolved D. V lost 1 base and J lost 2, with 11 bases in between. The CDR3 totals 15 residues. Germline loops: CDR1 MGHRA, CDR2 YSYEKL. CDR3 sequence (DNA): TGCGCCAGCAGCCAAGTAACCTCAGGAAACTATGGCTACACCTTC. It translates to CASSQVTSGNYGYTF.